The 28 T cell receptor beta chains below come from one sample, sequenced in a study of T-cell reconstitution after alpha-beta-depleted transplantation in children. Preparation of the TCRbeta library was carried out with unique molecular identifiers. TCRdb fed the PCR reads into MiXCR, producing one record per CDR3 protein. In the table there are roughly 100,000 distinct CDR3 sequences, less than 6% of which are singletons. The sample consisted of PBMCs, mostly from graft donor cells, taken 60 days after TCRalphabeta/CD19-depleted stem cell transplant. These receptors were taken from a female patient aged 2 to 10 who had a stem cell transplant for Fanconi anemia, so the T cells may come from the graft donor.

The table lists this clonotype with many counts. This sequence joins TRBV20-1 and TRBJ2-1; TRBD2 matches at 11 bases. Germline loops: CDR1 DFQATT, CDR2 SNEGSKA (reference sequence). The length of the CDR3 is 16 residues. V was pared by 6 bases and J by 5 bases, with 12 bases of the junction left unmatched. CDR3 DNA sequence: TGCAGTGCCATCATACTACTAGCGGGGGTTAACAATGAGCAGTTCTTC. Translating gives CSAIILLAGVNNEQFF.

This clonotype was seen more than once but under ten times. The rearrangement joins TRBV2 to TRBJ2-7; 9 nucleotides line up with TRBD2. Germline lookup yields CDR1 SNHLY and CDR2 FYNNEI. There are 13 residues in the CDR3. V dropped 4 bases and J dropped 5; count of bases not matched to a gene: 3. CDR3 nucleotide sequence: TGTGCCAGCAGTGTCGCGGGGGGGAACGAGCAGTACTTC. The encoded protein is CASSVAGGNEQYF.

At least ten counts were recorded for this clonotype. V is TRBV2 and J is TRBJ2-7; perhaps TRBD1 as D (5 bases). CDR1 and CDR2 (germline): SNHLY, FYNNEI. V was shortened by 7 bases and J by 5 bases, with 12 bases between the two germline ends. The CDR3 extends over 12 amino acids. This chain's CDR3 is CASKSLGDEQYF. The CDR3 DNA reads TGTGCCAGCAAATCCCTAGGGGACGAGCAGTACTTC.

This clonotype was seen at least ten times. The chain carries TRBV5-1 and TRBJ2-3; D is possibly TRBD2 (6 bases). Trimming left V 7 bases short and J 5 bases short, with 17 bases between. The germline V gene encodes CDR1 SGHRS and CDR2 YFSETQ. The CDR3 runs 14 residues. CDR3 DNA sequence: TGCGCCAGCTGGGGGACTTTGGCGCGAGATACGCAGTATTTT. Protein sequence: CASWGTLARDTQYF.

The chain joins TRBV7-9 to TRBJ1-1; TRBD1 matches at 9 bases. This CDR3 comprises 13 residues. Germline lookup yields CDR1 SEHNR and CDR2 FQNEAQ (reference sequence). Unmatched junction bases numbered 4, after V lost 11 bases and J lost 0 bases. CDR3 loop: CALGTGMNTEAFF. DNA for the CDR3: TGTGCCCTGGGGACAGGGATGAACACTGAAGCTTTCTTT. Drawing the rest from reference TRBV7-9 and TRBJ1-1, the complete variable domain is DTGVSQNPRHKITKRGQNVTFRCDPISEHNRLYWYRQTLGQGPEFLTYFQNEAQLEKSRLLSDRFSAERPKGSFSTLEIQRTEQGDSAMYLCALGTGMNTEAFFGQGTRLTVV.

At least ten counts were recorded for this clonotype. The chain couples TRBV28 to TRBJ2-3; D possibly uses TRBD1 or TRBD2 (5 bases each). V shed 6 bases and J shed 0 bases, with 10 bases lying between them. CDR1 and CDR2 from the germline V gene are MDHEN and SYDVKM. The CDR3 runs 14 residues. Here the CDR3 reads CASRRGISTDTQYF. The CDR3 DNA follows: TGTGCCAGCAGGAGGGGAATAAGCACAGATACGCAGTATTTT.

There are many counts of this clonotype. This chain joins TRBV7-3 and TRBJ2-1; D is perhaps TRBD1 (5 bases). Germline loops: CDR1 SGHTA, CDR2 FQGTGA. The CDR3 spans 16 residues. The ends were cut back, 1 base at V and 0 bases at J, with 10 bases in the middle. The CDR3 region is CASSLSGASSYNEQFF. The CDR3, as DNA: TGTGCCAGCAGCTTAAGTGGGGCCAGCTCCTACAATGAGCAGTTCTTC.

Details on this clonotype: A much larger clone lies one base from this, so it may be a read error. The chain couples TRBV5-6 to TRBJ2-3; 13 positions match TRBD2. The CDR3 spans 15 residues. Trimming removed 4 bases from V and 7 bases from J; junction bases left unmatched: 6. Looked up from germline, CDR1 is SGHDT and CDR2 is YYEEEE. CDR3 nucleotide sequence: TGTGCCAGCAGCCCCGGGACTAGCGGGGCGCATACGCAGTATTTT. Translated: CASSPGTSGAHTQYF.

Only a few counts were recorded for this clonotype. J is TRBJ2-1 and V is TRBV4-2, with TRBD2 matching over 8 bases. This CDR3 spans 15 amino acids. The germline CDR1 and CDR2 sequences are LGHNA and YNFKEQ. Trimming removed 0 bases from V and 6 bases from J; junction bases left unmatched: 4. The CDR3 sequence: CASSQDRGGANEQFF. For the CDR3, the DNA is TGTGCCAGCAGCCAAGATCGGGGGGGGGCCAATGAGCAGTTCTTC.

This clonotype was counted a few times. The chain employs TRBV28 and TRBJ1-3, with D maybe TRBD1 (5 bases). This CDR3 spans 17 amino acids. CDR1 MDHEN and CDR2 SYDVKM come from the germline V gene. V was pared by 0 bases and J by 2 bases, with 14 bases between. CDR3 amino acids: CASSLWETGGPGNTIYF. CDR3 DNA: TGTGCCAGCAGTTTATGGGAGACGGGGGGACCTGGAAACACCATATATTTT.

J is TRBJ1-2 and V is TRBV9, with 11 positions matching TRBD1. The CDR3 contains 17 residues. Unmatched junction bases numbered 11, after V lost 0 bases and J lost 7 bases. Germline V gene lookup returns CDR1 SGDLS and CDR2 YYNGEE. In DNA form, the CDR3 reads TGTGCCAGCAGCGTAGACGGACAGGGGGCGTTCGTATGTGGCTACACCTTC. Translation gives CASSVDGQGAFVCGYTF.

In this sample, this clonotype turned up many times. The V gene is TRBV11-2, the J gene TRBJ1-3; D may be TRBD1 (6 bases). The CDR3 extends over 14 amino acids. In germline, CDR1 is SGHAT, CDR2 FQNNGV. V lost 5 bases and J lost 0, with 8 bases in between. CDR3 protein: CASSRGASGNTIYF. The CDR3 region has the DNA TGTGCCAGCAGCCGGGGGGCCTCTGGAAACACCATATATTTT. Full variable domain (outside the CDR3, taken from reference TRBV11-2 and TRBJ1-3): EAGVAQSPRYKIIEKRQSVAFWCNPISGHATLYWYQQILGQGPKLLIQFQNNGVVDDSQLPKDRFSAERLKGVDSTLKIQPAKLEDSAVYLCASSRGASGNTIYFGEGSWLTVV.

This clonotype was counted between two and nine times. V is TRBV5-1 and J is TRBJ2-5; maybe TRBD2 (5 bases). Germline values: CDR1 SGHRS, CDR2 YFSETQ. V was pared by 2 bases and J by 1 base, with 12 bases between. This CDR3 has 15 amino acids. DNA for the CDR3: TGCGCCAGCAGCTTACTTCCGGGGTTCCAAGAGACCCAGTACTTC. It is translated as CASSLLPGFQETQYF.

The gene calls are TRBV28 and TRBJ2-7; TRBD2 matches 7 bases. CDR3 length equals 15 residues. V lost 5 bases, J lost 4 bases, and 11 bases stayed unmatched. Germline CDR1 is MDHEN and CDR2 is SYDVKM. CDR3 DNA: TGTGCCAGCAGTCCCCCGGCTAGCGGAGAATACGAGCAGTACTTC. It yields the protein CASSPPASGEYEQYF.

There are many counts of this clonotype. The gene calls are TRBV7-8 and TRBJ2-3; possibly TRBD1 or TRBD2 for D (6 bases each). Germline CDR1 and CDR2: SGHVS and FQNEAQ. Trimming removed 5 bases from V and 5 bases from J, with 20 bases in between. The CDR3 totals 16 residues. DNA for the CDR3: TGTGCCAGCAGCCTAAAAAAGGGGGGTGGGGAAGATACGCAGTATTTT. Its protein product is CASSLKKGGGEDTQYF.

This chain connects TRBV27 to TRBJ2-7; D remains ambiguous. This CDR3 is built from 13 residues. CDR1 MNHEY and CDR2 SMNVEV come from the germline V gene (reference sequence). Deletions cut 6 bases from V and 3 bases from J, with 12 bases between. The chain's CDR3 is CASSLGPHYEQYF. DNA of the CDR3: TGTGCCAGCAGCCTAGGACCTCACTACGAGCAGTACTTC.

This clonotype has ten or more counts. The chain uses TRBV11-2 and TRBJ2-5, with D unresolved. The CDR3 is 11 residues long. V was clipped by 5 bases and J by 5 bases, with 6 bases between them. CDR1 and CDR2 from the germline V gene are SGHAT and FQNNGV. CDR3 DNA: TGTGCCAGCAGCAGGATGGAGACCCAGTACTTC. Its protein is CASSRMETQYF.

This clonotype was counted at least ten times. The chain couples TRBV11-3 to TRBJ2-1; maybe TRBD1 (6 bases). Germline CDR1 and CDR2: SGHNT and YENEEA. Trimming pared 6 bases from V and 2 bases from J, leaving 11 bases between. This CDR3 is 14 amino acids long. DNA for the CDR3: TGTGCCAGCAGTCCGGGACACCCCTACAATGAGCAGTTCTTC. This encodes CASSPGHPYNEQFF.

This clonotype occurred a few times. V is TRBV28 and J is TRBJ2-7, with TRBD1 identical over 8 bases. V gave up 7 bases and J gave up 3 bases; unmatched junction bases: 11. CDR1 and CDR2 from the germline V gene are MDHEN and SYDVKM. This CDR3 spans 15 amino acids. The CDR3 region has the DNA TGTGCCAGCACCTTGACGGACAGGGTGGACTACGAGCAGTACTTC. This translates into CASTLTDRVDYEQYF.

This clonotype was seen repeatedly, ten times or more. The chain couples TRBV7-9 to TRBJ2-2; 7 nucleotides agree with TRBD1. CDR1 SEHNR and CDR2 FQNEAQ come from the germline V gene (reference sequence). The CDR3 is made up of 15 amino acids. J was trimmed by 3 bases and V by 8 bases; bases with no gene match: 9. CDR3 residues: CASHMGDRDTGELFF. CDR3 nucleotide sequence: TGTGCCAGCCACATGGGAGACAGGGACACCGGGGAGCTGTTTTTT.

The sample holds many counts of this clonotype. The rearrangement joins TRBV2 to TRBJ2-2, with TRBD2 matching 10 bases. V shed 6 bases and J 5 bases; nucleotides not matched to a gene: 9. Germline V gene data show CDR1 as SNHLY and CDR2 as FYNNEI. The CDR3 runs 16 residues. The CDR3 DNA sequence: TGTGCCAGCAGAGCTTCTAGCGGGAGAAGGACCGGGGAGCTGTTTTTT. It is translated as CASRASSGRRTGELFF. The full variable domain, in which reference TRBV2 and TRBJ2-2 provide the parts outside the CDR3, is EPEVTQTPSHQVTQMGQEVILRCVPISNHLYFYWYRQILGQKVEFLVSFYNNEISEKSEIFDDQFSVERPDGSNFTLKIRSTKLEDSAMYFCASRASSGRRTGELFFGEGSRLTVL.

In its sample, this clonotype was seen many times. V and J are TRBV30 and TRBJ2-2; D remains unclear. The CDR3 runs 14 residues. CDR1 and CDR2 (germline): GTSNPN, SVGIG (reference sequence). Trimming left V 4 bases short and J 4 bases short, with 13 bases between. DNA for the CDR3: TGTGCCTGGACATGGGATTATTCCACCGGGGAGCTGTTTTTT. Translation gives CAWTWDYSTGELFF.

This clonotype has a count of ten or more. The chain uses TRBV4-2 and TRBJ2-3; 10 bases align to TRBD2. Germline V gene sequence: CDR1 LGHNA, CDR2 YNFKEQ. CDR3 size: 16 residues. V lost 4 bases to trimming and J lost 5 bases; unmatched junction nucleotides: 9. CDR3 loop: CASSRGEREGQDTQYF. Written as DNA, the CDR3 is TGTGCCAGCAGCCGTGGAGAGCGGGAGGGCCAAGATACGCAGTATTTT.

At least ten counts were recorded for this clonotype. The V call is TRBV3-1, the J call TRBJ2-4, with 10 bases fitting TRBD1. This CDR3 comprises 16 residues. The junction had 4 bases not matched to a gene; V was cut back by 4 bases and J by 1 base. In germline, CDR1 is LGHDT, CDR2 YNNKEL (reference sequence). CDR3 sequence (DNA): TGTGCCAGCAGCCTCCGACAGGGGGCCGCCAAAAACATTCAGTACTTC. Protein: CASSLRQGAAKNIQYF.

The chain recombines TRBV2 with TRBJ2-7; D not certain. The CDR3 covers 16 residues. Germline-derived CDR1 and CDR2 are SNHLY and FYNNEI. V was cut by 2 bases and J by 3 bases, with 17 bases left in between. The CDR3 protein is CASSETDILQGYEQYF. The CDR3 bases are TGTGCCAGCAGTGAAACCGACATCCTTCAAGGCTACGAGCAGTACTTC.

This clonotype was seen repeatedly, ten times or more. The V gene is TRBV10-3, the J gene TRBJ2-7; D could derive from TRBD1 or TRBD2 (7 bases each). The V end lost 0 bases, the J end lost 0 bases, and 21 bases lay between the germline ends. The CDR3 runs 19 residues. Germline lookup yields CDR1 ENHRY and CDR2 SYGVKD. CDR3 nucleotides: TGTGCCATCAGTGAGTCAGCGGGACAGTCGGCATTTTTCTCCTACGAGCAGTACTTC. It translates to CAISESAGQSAFFSYEQYF.

This clonotype appeared many times. The chain is built from TRBV6-5 and TRBJ2-1; the D call may be TRBD1 or TRBD2 (5 bases each). The germline V and J ends were trimmed by 2 bases and 9 bases, with 17 bases remaining between them. This CDR3 comprises 15 residues. Germline V lookup: CDR1 MNHEY, CDR2 SVGAGI. CDR3 DNA sequence: TGTGCCAGCAGTTACGAGTACGGGGCTAGAACTGAGCAGTTCTTC. Its translation is CASSYEYGARTEQFF.

The CDR3 region is CASSLLAGGSGANVLTF. CDR3 DNA sequence: TGTGCCAGCAGTCTACTAGCGGGAGGGTCTGGGGCCAACGTCCTGACTTTC. The chain employs TRBV7-9 and TRBJ2-6, with TRBD2 matching over 13 bases. The CDR3 extends over 17 amino acids. Germline CDR1 and CDR2: SEHNR and FQNEAQ (reference sequence). V trimming: 6 bases; J trimming: 1 base; junction bases outside the gene matches: 3.